A single TCR beta chain is shown here with its context. Its target is unknown. The CDR3 spans 16 residues. Trimming took 7 bases from V and 2 from J, leaving 21 bases between them. Germline V gene sequence: CDR1 SGHDT, CDR2 YYEEEE. The sample comes from a study of cytomegalovirus exposure and HLA in healthy donors. Assay: immunoSEQ multiplex PCR; the TCRdb copy retains only in-frame clones and omits some. This table holds about 360,000 clones, 86% found once. General study findings and limits: A few chains tied to CMV proved CMV antigen-specific in vitro. 164 TCR beta chains were listed as cytomegalovirus-associated. Cytomegalovirus status, reportedly, was diagnosed with high specificity and sensitivity by the classifier.

This TCR was recovered from a young woman in good health and CMV-seronegative. Sequences were obtained from PBMCs. The rearrangement links TRBV5-6 to TRBJ1-2; D unclear. The CDR3 DNA sequence: TGTGCCAGCCGAATGGCCAGGTTCTTGGTCAACTATGGCTACACCTTC. Translated: CASRMARFLVNYGYTF.